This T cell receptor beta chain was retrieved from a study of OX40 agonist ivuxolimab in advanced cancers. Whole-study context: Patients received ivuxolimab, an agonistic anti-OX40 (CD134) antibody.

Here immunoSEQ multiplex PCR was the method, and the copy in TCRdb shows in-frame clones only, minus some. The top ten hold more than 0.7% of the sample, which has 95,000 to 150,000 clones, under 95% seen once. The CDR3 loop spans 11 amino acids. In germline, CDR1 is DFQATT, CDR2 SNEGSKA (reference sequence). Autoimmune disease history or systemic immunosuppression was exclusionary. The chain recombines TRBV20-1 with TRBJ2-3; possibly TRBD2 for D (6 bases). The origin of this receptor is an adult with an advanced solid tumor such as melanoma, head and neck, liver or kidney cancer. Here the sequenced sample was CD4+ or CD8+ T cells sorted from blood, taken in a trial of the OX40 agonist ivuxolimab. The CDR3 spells CSGGITDTQYF. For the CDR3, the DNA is TGCTCAGGAGGGATCACAGATACGCAGTATTTT.